The subject of this entry is one T cell receptor beta chain. Per the germline V gene, CDR1 is LNHNV and CDR2 is YYDKDF (reference sequence). V shed 3 bases and J shed 3 bases, with 11 bases lying between them. The CDR3 spans 14 residues. The protocol was immunoSEQ multiplex PCR, while the TCRdb copy is restricted to in-frame clones and leaves out a portion. The table records hundreds of thousands of clones, 88% of them present only once. These data are taken from a study of shared T cell receptors in the human thymus. This same sample was also part of a study on human thymus T cells. That study reports: Among thymic and blood repertoires, usage of V and J genes appeared biased.

The sample consisted of thymocytes. The source is a boy in the first two years of life with a congenital heart defect. The J gene is TRBJ1-1, the V gene TRBV15; possibly TRBD1 for D (6 bases). The CDR3 is CATSRDSGDTEAFF. CDR3 nucleotide sequence: TGTGCCACCAGCAGGGACAGTGGGGACACTGAAGCTTTCTTT.